These T cell receptor beta chains were read from a single sample in a study of cytomegalovirus exposure and HLA in healthy donors. TCRdb's copy holds only in-frame clones and misses some; the assay was immunoSEQ multiplex PCR. This table has about 200,000 clones, about 70% appearing once. Specimen: PBMCs. Receptors were obtained from a man aged 40-50 years in good health and CMV-seropositive. Both conserved end residues are part of each CDR3. A D gene is named only where the DNA matches it firmly. Some rows have no size entry. The others give once, few or many, or a class for an expanded clone.

d_call	clone_size	v_call	j_call	cdr3_aa	cdr3_nt
-	-	TRBV5-4	TRBJ1-1	CASSLANRVAEAFF	TGTGCCAGCAGCTTGGCGAACAGGGTCGCGGAAGCTTTCTTT
-	-	TRBV25-1	TRBJ2-7	CASSGYTGFSDEQYF	TGTGCCAGCAGTGGATATACAGGGTTTTCCGACGAGCAGTACTTC
-	-	TRBV5-4	TRBJ1-3	CASSFTGKNTIYF	TGTGCCAGCAGCTTTACCGGGAAGAACACCATATATTTT
TRBD2	-	TRBV2	TRBJ2-1	CASSPTSGGTMMGQFF	TGTGCCAGCAGTCCCACTAGCGGGGGTACAATGATGGGGCAGTTCTTC
-	few	TRBV29-1	TRBJ2-3	CSVEDRARDTQYF	TGCAGCGTTGAAGATCGAGCGCGTGATACGCAGTATTTT
-	-	TRBV10-3	TRBJ2-3	CAIRDDPREDTQYF	TGTGCCATCAGAGACGACCCGAGGGAAGATACGCAGTATTTT
-	-	TRBV2	TRBJ1-2	CASSEALDSHYGYTF	TGTGCCAGCAGTGAAGCGCTGGACAGCCACTATGGCTACACCTTC
-	-	TRBV7-9	TRBJ1-1	CSSSVMGGARGTEAFF	TGTTCCAGCAGTGTCATGGGGGGGGCAAGGGGCACTGAAGCTTTCTTT
-	-	TRBV19	TRBJ2-1	CASSPQREDNEQFF	TGTGCCAGTAGTCCCCAGCGTGAGGACAATGAGCAGTTCTTC
TRBD1	-	TRBV15	TRBJ2-7	CATSPRQGAGYEQYF	TGTGCCACCAGCCCGCGACAGGGGGCCGGGTACGAGCAGTACTTC
TRBD2	-	TRBV5-1	TRBJ2-1	CASSPRTSGGVYNEQFF	TGCGCCAGCAGCCCCAGGACTAGCGGGGGCGTGTACAATGAGCAGTTCTTC
-	-	TRBV11-2	TRBJ2-7	CASSPEGEGYEQYF	TGTGCCAGCAGCCCCGAAGGGGAAGGATACGAGCAGTACTTC
-	-	TRBV5-4	TRBJ2-3	CASSLEGIRDLADTQYF	TGTGCCAGCAGCTTGGAGGGGATCAGGGATTTGGCAGATACGCAGTATTTT
TRBD2	-	TRBV7-9	TRBJ2-5	CSSSPLLSSGEETQYF	TGTTCCAGCAGCCCTCTGCTCTCTAGCGGAGAAGAGACCCAGTACTTC
TRBD1	-	TRBV18	TRBJ2-7	CASSQRTGDYEQYF	TGTGCCAGCTCCCAGAGGACAGGGGACTACGAGCAGTACTTC
-	once	TRBV7-2	TRBJ1-5	CASSLGGSQPQHF	TGTGCCAGCAGCTTAGGCGGTTCCCAGCCCCAGCATTTT
TRBD1	-	TRBV6-1	TRBJ2-7	CASMGQASYEQYF	TGTGCCAGCATGGGACAGGCCTCCTACGAGCAGTACTTC
TRBD2	-	TRBV15	TRBJ2-2	CATSPSGGTFSNTGELFF	TGTGCCACCAGCCCTAGCGGGGGGACCTTCTCTAACACCGGGGAGCTGTTTTTT
-	few	TRBV28	TRBJ1-1	CASSLSTDLGTEAFF	TGTGCCAGCAGTTTATCGACAGATCTGGGCACTGAAGCTTTCTTT
-	-	TRBV11-3	TRBJ2-5	CASSLAPRGETQYF	TGTGCCAGCAGCTTAGCTCCTAGGGGAGAGACCCAGTACTTC
TRBD2	-	TRBV5-6	TRBJ2-7	CASSQTGGDYEQYF	TGTGCCAGCAGCCAAACGGGGGGAGACTACGAGCAGTACTTC
-	-	TRBV4-1	TRBJ2-7	CASSQGWTPPSYEQYF	TGCGCCAGCAGCCAAGGCTGGACTCCACCTTCCTACGAGCAGTACTTC
TRBD2	-	TRBV7-2	TRBJ2-2	CASRSGGAGELFF	TGTGCCAGCAGAAGCGGGGGGGCCGGGGAGCTGTTTTTT
TRBD1	-	TRBV7-6	TRBJ1-1	CASSLSPTGGGGTEAFF	TGTGCCAGCAGCTTAAGCCCGACAGGGGGGGGTGGCACTGAAGCTTTCTTT